Listed below are T cell receptor beta chains from one sample, sequenced in a study of T cell changes during pregnancy in multiple sclerosis. Data came from immunoSEQ multiplex PCR; TCRdb stores just in-frame clones and leaves some out. This sample yields 45,000 to 55,000 clones, of which roughly 85% are seen a single time; about 1.2% belongs to the top ten. The material sequenced was CD4+ T cells from peripheral blood mononuclear cells, taken in the second trimester of pregnancy. The source of these receptors is a female donor with multiple sclerosis, enrolled in a pregnancy study. Both conserved end residues are trimmed from each CDR3. Only some rows state a clone size, as once, few, many or a class for expanded clones.

NA	TRBJ2-3	TRBV6-1	ASSEAGQGPDTQY
NA	TRBJ1-6	TRBV5-4	ASGARTGGFNSPLH
NA	TRBJ1-2	TRBV5-1	ASSLTGSSSSGYT
NA	TRBJ1-1	TRBV12-5	ASGYTTEAF
NA	TRBJ2-3	TRBV18	ASSPGTSGTDTQY
NA	TRBJ1-1	TRBV5-1	ASSSRAGGMNTEAF
NA	TRBJ1-5	TRBV2	ASSGATGGGQPQH
NA	TRBJ1-1	TRBV7-3	ASSLTDDAEAF
NA	TRBJ2-4	TRBV4-2	ASSPGSIQY
few	TRBJ2-7	TRBV18	ASSGGGNYEQY
NA	TRBJ2-6	TRBV4-2	ASSQARGPNEFGANVLT
once	TRBJ2-7	TRBV7-2	ASSPRLAANGEY
NA	TRBJ1-1	TRBV4-3	ASSRDRNTEAF
NA	TRBJ2-1	TRBV4-2	ASSQTAGSSYNEQF
NA	TRBJ2-7	TRBV11-2	ASSRQEGLATKSSYEQY
few	TRBJ2-2	TRBV5-1	ASSPRQGWGTGELF
few	TRBJ1-1	TRBV19	ASSIRREGTEAF
few	TRBJ1-1	TRBV29-1	SGWAPNTEAF
NA	TRBJ1-4	TRBV11-2	ASSLVGGVGEKLF
few	TRBJ1-5	TRBV2	ASIRDRGREPQH
NA	TRBJ1-2	TRBV11-2	ASSREWDTYT
few	TRBJ1-1	TRBV5-1	ASSSQQGIGAF
NA	TRBJ1-2	TRBV28	ASSLLRDRAHAGYGYT
NA	TRBJ1-2	TRBV10-3	AISGHRVPNYGYT
NA	TRBJ2-6	TRBV5-6	ASSAWDRGPSSGANVLT
NA	TRBJ2-3	TRBV5-1	ASSVTEIQSTDTQY
NA	TRBJ1-1	TRBV7-2	ASSSRPLRLMNTEAF
NA	TRBJ1-2	TRBV28	ASSPSDRGPNYGYT
NA	TRBJ2-7	TRBV11-2	ASSWTSGRAFISYEQY
NA	TRBJ1-4	TRBV18	ASSPGTGATNEKLF
NA	TRBJ1-4	TRBV7-2	ASSLGTGGLEKLF
NA	TRBJ2-5	TRBV19	ASSLATGSGTQY
NA	TRBJ2-1	TRBV5-4	ASSFSYNEQF
NA	NA	TRBV29-1	SVGQGKRSEQY
NA	TRBJ2-7	TRBV9	ASSAGQGKTYEQY
NA	TRBJ1-2	TRBV30	AWYGAWRGYT
NA	TRBJ2-5	TRBV30	AWSTGTGVGETQY
NA	TRBJ2-2	TRBV5-4	ASSASGTSGRHTGELF
NA	TRBJ1-3	TRBV5-6	ASSSWAGPFGNTIY
once	TRBJ1-1	TRBV9	ASSPRLGVPMNTEAF
NA	TRBJ1-2	TRBV7-9	ASSSAAGQNYGYT